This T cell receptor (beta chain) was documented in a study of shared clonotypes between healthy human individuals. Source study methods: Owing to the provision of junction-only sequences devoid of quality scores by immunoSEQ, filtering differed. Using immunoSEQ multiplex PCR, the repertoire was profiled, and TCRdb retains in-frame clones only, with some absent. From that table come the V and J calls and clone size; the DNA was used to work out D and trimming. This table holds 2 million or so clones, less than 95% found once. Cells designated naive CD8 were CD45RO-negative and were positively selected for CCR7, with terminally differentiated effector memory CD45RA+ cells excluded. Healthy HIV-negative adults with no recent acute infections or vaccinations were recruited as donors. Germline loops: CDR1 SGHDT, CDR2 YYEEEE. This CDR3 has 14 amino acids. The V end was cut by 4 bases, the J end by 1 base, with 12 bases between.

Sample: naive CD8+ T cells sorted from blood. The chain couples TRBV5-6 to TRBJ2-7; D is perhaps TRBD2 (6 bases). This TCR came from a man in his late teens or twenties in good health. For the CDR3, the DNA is TGTGCCAGCAGCCCGGGACTGCTTTCCTACGAGCAGTACTTC. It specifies CASSPGLLSYEQYF.